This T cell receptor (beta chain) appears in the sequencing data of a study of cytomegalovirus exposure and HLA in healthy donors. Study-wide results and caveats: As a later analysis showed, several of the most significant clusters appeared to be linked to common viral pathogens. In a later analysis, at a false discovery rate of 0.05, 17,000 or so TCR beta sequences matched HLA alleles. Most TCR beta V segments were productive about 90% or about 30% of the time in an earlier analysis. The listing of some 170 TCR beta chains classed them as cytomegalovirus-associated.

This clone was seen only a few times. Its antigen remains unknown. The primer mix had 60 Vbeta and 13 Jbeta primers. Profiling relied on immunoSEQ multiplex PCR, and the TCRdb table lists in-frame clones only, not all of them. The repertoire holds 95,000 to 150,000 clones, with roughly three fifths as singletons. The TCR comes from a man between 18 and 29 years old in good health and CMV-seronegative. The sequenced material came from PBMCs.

The CDR3, as DNA: TGCGCCAGCAGCTTGGCGACAGCGAACACTGAAGCTTTCTTT. This gives the protein CASSLATANTEAFF. The chain links TRBV5-1 to TRBJ1-1; maybe TRBD1 (5 bases). This CDR3 spans 14 amino acids. With 0 bases removed from V and 1 base from J, the gap between germline ends came to 7 bases. Looked up from germline, CDR1 is SGHRS and CDR2 is YFSETQ.